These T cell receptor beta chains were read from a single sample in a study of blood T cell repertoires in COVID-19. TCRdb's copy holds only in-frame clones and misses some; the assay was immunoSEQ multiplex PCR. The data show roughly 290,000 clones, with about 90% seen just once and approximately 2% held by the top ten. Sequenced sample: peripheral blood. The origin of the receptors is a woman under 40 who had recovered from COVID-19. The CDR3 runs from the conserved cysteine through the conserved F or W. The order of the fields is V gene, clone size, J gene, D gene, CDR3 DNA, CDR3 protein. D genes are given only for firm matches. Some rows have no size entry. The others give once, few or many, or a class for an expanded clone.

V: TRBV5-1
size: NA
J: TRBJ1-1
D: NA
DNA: TGCGCCAGCAGCTTGAGCCAGGCTAACACTGAAGCTTTCTTT
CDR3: CASSLSQANTEAFF

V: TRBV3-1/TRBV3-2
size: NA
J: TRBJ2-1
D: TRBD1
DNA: TGTGCCAGCAGCCCGACAGGGGATCGCAAGTACAATGAGCAGTTCTTC
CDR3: CASSPTGDRKYNEQFF

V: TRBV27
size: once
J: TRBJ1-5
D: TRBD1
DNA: TGTGCCAGCAGACAGGGACAGAGCAATCAGCCCCAGCATTTT
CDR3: CASRQGQSNQPQHF

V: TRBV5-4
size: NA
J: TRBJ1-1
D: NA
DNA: TGTGCCAGCAGCTTGAGCGAGGGAAACACTGAAGCTTTCTTT
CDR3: CASSLSEGNTEAFF

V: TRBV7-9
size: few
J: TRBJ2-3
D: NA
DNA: TGTGCCAGCAGCCCAACCTCCGGCGGGACTGTAGATACGCAGTATTTT
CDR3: CASSPTSGGTVDTQYF

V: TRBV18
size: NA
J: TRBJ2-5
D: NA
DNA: TGTGCCAGCTCACCACCTGTAGCACAAGAGACCCAGTACTTC
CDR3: CASSPPVAQETQYF

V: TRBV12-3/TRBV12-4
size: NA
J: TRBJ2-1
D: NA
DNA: TGTGCCAGCAGTTCCCTCCAGGGGAATGAGCAGTTCTTC
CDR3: CASSSLQGNEQFF

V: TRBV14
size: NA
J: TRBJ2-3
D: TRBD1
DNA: TGTGCCAGCAGCCCGAGGGGGCGCACAGATACGCAGTATTTT
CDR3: CASSPRGRTDTQYF

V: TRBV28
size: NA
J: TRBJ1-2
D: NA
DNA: TGTGCCAGCAGTCCCCCGTCGGGGGGCAGCTATGGCTACACCTTC
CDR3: CASSPPSGGSYGYTF

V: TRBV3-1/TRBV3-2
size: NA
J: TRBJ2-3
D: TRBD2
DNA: TGTGCCAGCGACTGGGGAGCGGGAGTCACAGATACGCAGTATTTT
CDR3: CASDWGAGVTDTQYF

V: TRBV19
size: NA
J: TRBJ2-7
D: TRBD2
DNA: TGTGCCAGTAGTATTGGACTAGCGGGAGGGCCGGGCGAGCAGTACTTC
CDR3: CASSIGLAGGPGEQYF

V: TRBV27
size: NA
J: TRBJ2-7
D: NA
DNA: TGTGCCAGCAGTTTATTGGGGCCCAAAGGCTACGAGCAGTACTTC
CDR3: CASSLLGPKGYEQYF

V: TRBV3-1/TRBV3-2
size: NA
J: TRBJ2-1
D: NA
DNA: TGTGCCAGCAGCCAAGAGCGTTATGAGCAGTTCTTC
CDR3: CASSQERYEQFF

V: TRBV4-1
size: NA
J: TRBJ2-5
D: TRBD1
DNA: TGCGCCAGCAGCCAAGTAACAGGGGGCGGTGAGACCCAGTACTTC
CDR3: CASSQVTGGGETQYF

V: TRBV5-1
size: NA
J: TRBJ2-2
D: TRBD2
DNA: TGCGCCAGTCGCTCCAGCGGGGGGGAGATCGGGGAGCTGTTTTTT
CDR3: CASRSSGGEIGELFF

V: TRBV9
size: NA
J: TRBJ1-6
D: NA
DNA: TGTGCCAGCAGCGCTGGAGAACCCCTCCACTTT
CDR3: CASSAGEPLHF

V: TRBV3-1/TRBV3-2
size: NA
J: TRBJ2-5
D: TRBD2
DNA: TGTGCCAGCAGCCCGGGAGGAGTAGCGGGGGTGGAGACCCAGTACTTC
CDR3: CASSPGGVAGVETQYF

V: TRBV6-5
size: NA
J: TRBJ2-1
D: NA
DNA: TGTGCCAGCAGTCAGCAGGGCAATGAGCAGTTCTTC
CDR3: CASSQQGNEQFF

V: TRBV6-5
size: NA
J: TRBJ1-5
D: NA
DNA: TGTGCCAGCAGCCGAGGCAATAATCAGCCCCAGCATTTT
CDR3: CASSRGNNQPQHF

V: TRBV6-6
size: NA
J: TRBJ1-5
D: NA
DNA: TGTGCCAGCAGTTACCCAGACGGGAATCAGCCCCAGCATTTT
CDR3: CASSYPDGNQPQHF

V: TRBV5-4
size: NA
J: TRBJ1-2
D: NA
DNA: TGTGCCAGCAGGGTTGGGCAGGCCCTTTATGGCTACACCTTC
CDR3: CASRVGQALYGYTF

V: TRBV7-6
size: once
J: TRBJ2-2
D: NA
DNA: TGTGCCAGCGGAAATGGGGGCATATACACCGGGGAGCTGTTTTTT
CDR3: CASGNGGIYTGELFF

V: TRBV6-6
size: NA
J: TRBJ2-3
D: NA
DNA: TGTGCCAGCAGTCCCGGGACTCGGGGGGCGGATACGCAGTATTTT
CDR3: CASSPGTRGADTQYF

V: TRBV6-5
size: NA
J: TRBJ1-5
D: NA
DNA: TGTGCCAGCGTTGACGGACACTATCAGCCCCAGCATTTT
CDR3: CASVDGHYQPQHF

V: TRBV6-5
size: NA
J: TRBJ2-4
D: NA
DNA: TGTGCCAGCAGTTACCGCGGCAGGGTAGCCAAAAACATTCAGTACTTC
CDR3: CASSYRGRVAKNIQYF

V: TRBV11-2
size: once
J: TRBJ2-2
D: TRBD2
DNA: TGTGCCAGCAGCTTGGTAAAGCGGGAGTCGCGCACCGGGGAGCTGTTTTTT
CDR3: CASSLVKRESRTGELFF

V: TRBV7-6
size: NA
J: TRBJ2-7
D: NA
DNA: TGTGCCAGCAGCTTATTGGCCTCGGGGGAGCAGTACTTC
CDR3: CASSLLASGEQYF

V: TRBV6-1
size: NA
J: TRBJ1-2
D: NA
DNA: TGTGCCAGCAGTGAAGCCCAGCGGCCAGGCTATGGCTACACCTTC
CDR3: CASSEAQRPGYGYTF

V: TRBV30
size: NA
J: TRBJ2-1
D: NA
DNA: TGTGCCTGGAGGTCGGGGTCCTACAATGAGCAGTTCTTC
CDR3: CAWRSGSYNEQFF

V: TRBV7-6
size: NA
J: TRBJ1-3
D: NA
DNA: TGTGCCAGCAGCTTAGCCCCTAGCTCTGGAAACACCATATATTTT
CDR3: CASSLAPSSGNTIYF

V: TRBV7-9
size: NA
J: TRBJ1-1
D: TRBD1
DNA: TGTGCCAGCAGCTCACAACAGGGGGGGCGGACTGAAGCTTTCTTT
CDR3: CASSSQQGGRTEAFF

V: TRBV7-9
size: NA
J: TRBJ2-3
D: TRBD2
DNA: TGTGCCAGCAGCGTGGGGACTAGCTATCGCACAGATACGCAGTATTTT
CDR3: CASSVGTSYRTDTQYF

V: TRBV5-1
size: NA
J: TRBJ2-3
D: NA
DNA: TGCGCCAGCAGCTTGGGGGGCGCAGATACGCAGTATTTT
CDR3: CASSLGGADTQYF

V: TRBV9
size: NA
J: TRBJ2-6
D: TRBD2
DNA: TGTGCCAGCAGCCCAGGGACTAGCGGCTCTGGGGCCAACGTCCTGACTTTC
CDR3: CASSPGTSGSGANVLTF

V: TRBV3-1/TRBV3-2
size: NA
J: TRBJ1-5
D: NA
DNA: TGTGCCAGCAGCCAAAGGGCTTCCGGACACCGGCATTTT
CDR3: CASSQRASGHRHF

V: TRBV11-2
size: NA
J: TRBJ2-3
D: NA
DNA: TGTGCCAGCAGCTCCCTAGGCGGGGGCTACACAGATACGCAGTATTTT
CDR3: CASSSLGGGYTDTQYF

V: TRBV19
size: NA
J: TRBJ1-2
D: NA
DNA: TGTGCCAGTAGTATCGGACAGATAAATGGCTACACCTTC
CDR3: CASSIGQINGYTF

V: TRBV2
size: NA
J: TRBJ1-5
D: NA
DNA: TGTGCCAGCAGCCCAGGAATACATCAGCCCCAGCATTTT
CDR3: CASSPGIHQPQHF

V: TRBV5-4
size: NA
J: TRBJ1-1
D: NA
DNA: TGTGCCAGCAGTACAGATATGAACACTGAAGCTTTCTTT
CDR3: CASSTDMNTEAFF

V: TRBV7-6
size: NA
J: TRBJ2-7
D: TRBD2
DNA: TGTGCCAGCAGCATTACGCCGACTAGCGTAACCTACGAGCAGTACTTC
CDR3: CASSITPTSVTYEQYF

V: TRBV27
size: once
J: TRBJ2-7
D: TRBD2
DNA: TGTGCCAGCAGTTTTCGCACCCTCACTGGGGGGGGATCCTACGAGCAGTACTTC
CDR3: CASSFRTLTGGGSYEQYF

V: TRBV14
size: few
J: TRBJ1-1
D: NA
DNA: TGTGCCAGCAGCCAAGAGCAGGGCACCCGGGCCATGAACACTGAAGCTTTCTTT
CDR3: CASSQEQGTRAMNTEAFF

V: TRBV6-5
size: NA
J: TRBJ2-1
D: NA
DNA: TGTGCCAGCAGTTACCCGGTTGGGAGTGAGCAGTTCTTC
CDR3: CASSYPVGSEQFF

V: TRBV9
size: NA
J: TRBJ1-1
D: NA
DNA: TGTGCCAGCAGCCCTACAGGGTTAGGCACTGAAGCTTTCTTT
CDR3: CASSPTGLGTEAFF

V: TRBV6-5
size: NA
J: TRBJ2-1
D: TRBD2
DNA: TGTGCCAGCAAAATAGCGGGGGTGATTTACAATGAGCAGTTCTTC
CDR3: CASKIAGVIYNEQFF

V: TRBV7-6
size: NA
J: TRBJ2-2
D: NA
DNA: TGTGCCAGCAGCTTAAGAAATCAGGGGGGTGATACCGGGGAGCTGTTTTTT
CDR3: CASSLRNQGGDTGELFF

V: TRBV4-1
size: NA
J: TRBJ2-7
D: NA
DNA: TGCGCCAGCAGCCGAGAATCAGTTTCCTACGAGCAGTACTTC
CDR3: CASSRESVSYEQYF

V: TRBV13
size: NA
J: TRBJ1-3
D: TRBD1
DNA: TGTGCCAGCAGCACAGACAGGGTCGAAGGAAACACCATATATTTT
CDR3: CASSTDRVEGNTIYF

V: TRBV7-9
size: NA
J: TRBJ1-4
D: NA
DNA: TGTGCCATCCATACGACAGCTACAACTAATGAAAAACTGTTTTTT
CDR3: CAIHTTATTNEKLFF

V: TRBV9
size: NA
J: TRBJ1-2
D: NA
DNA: TGTGCCAGCAGCGCGGGACTTCTGGGAGGCTACACCTTC
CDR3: CASSAGLLGGYTF